This T cell receptor (beta chain) was obtained from a study of blood T cell repertoires in COVID-19. In the study overall: Sources were T cells, B-cell-depleted T cells, or PBMCs; the material itself was cDNA or gDNA.

V was pared by 9 bases and J by 7 bases, with 12 bases between. The germline V gene encodes CDR1 LNHDA and CDR2 SQIVND (reference sequence). The CDR3 is 11 residues long. Per the authors' pipeline: From reference gene primer amplification, estimates of nucleated cell counts were derived. Sequenced by immunoSEQ multiplex PCR; TCRdb stores in-frame clones only, minus some. D and trimming were read from the DNA, whereas the V and J calls and clone size are those reported in that table. The sample carries roughly 220,000 clones, roughly four fifths recorded once. J is TRBJ1-2 and V is TRBV19, with a possible D match to TRBD1 (6 bases). The source is a woman in her thirties who had recovered from COVID-19. The sample consisted of peripheral blood. The CDR3 here is CASRTEGGYTF. The CDR3 DNA is TGTGCCAGCCGGACAGAGGGTGGCTACACCTTC.